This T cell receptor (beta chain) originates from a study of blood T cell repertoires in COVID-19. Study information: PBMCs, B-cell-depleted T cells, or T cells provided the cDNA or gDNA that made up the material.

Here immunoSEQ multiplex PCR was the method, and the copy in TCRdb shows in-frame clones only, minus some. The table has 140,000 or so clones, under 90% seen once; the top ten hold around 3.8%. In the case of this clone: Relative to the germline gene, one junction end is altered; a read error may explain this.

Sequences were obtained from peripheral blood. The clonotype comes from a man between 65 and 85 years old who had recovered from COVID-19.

In DNA, the CDR3 is TGTGCCAGCCACTGGACAGGGAACGCCGGGGAGCTGTTTTTT. It yields the protein CASHWTGNAGELFF. V gene TRBV27 combines with J gene TRBJ2-2; 8 bases match TRBD1. Germline CDR1 is MNHEY and CDR2 is SMNVEV (reference sequence). The CDR3 loop spans 14 amino acids.